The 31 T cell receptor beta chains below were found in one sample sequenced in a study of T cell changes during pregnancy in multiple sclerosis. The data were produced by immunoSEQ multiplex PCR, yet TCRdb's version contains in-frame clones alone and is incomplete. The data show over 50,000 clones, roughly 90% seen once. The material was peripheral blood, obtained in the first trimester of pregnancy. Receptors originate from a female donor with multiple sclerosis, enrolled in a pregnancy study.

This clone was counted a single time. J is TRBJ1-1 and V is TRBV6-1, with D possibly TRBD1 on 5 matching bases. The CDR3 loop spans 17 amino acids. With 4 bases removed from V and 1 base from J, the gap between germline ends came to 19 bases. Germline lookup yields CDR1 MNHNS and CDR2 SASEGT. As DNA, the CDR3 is TGTGCCAGCAGTGTTGGCCCATGGGGCAGCTCGAACACTGAAGCTTTCTTT. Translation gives CASSVGPWGSSNTEAFF.

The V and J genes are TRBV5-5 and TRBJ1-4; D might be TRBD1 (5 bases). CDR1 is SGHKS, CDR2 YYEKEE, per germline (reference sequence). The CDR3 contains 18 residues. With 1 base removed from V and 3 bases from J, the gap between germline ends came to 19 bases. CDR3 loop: CASSLSTPGFRANEKLFF. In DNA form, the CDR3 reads TGTGCCAGCAGCTTGTCCACCCCAGGGTTTCGGGCTAATGAAAAACTGTTTTTT. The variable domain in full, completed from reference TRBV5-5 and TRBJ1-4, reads DAGVTQSPTHLIKTRGQQVTLRCSPISGHKSVSWYQQVLGQGPQFIFQYYEKEERGRGNFPDRFSARQFPNYSSELNVNALLLGDSALYLCASSLSTPGFRANEKLFFGSGTQLSVL.

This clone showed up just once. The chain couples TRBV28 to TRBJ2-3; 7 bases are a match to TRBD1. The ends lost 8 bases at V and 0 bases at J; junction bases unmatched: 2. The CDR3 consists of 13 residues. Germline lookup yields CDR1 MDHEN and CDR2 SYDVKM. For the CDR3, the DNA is TGTGCCAGCCGGGACAGTAGCACAGATACGCAGTATTTT. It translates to CASRDSSTDTQYF.

The CDR3 DNA reads TGTGCCAGCAGCCCGGAGGGAGCTACGAACACTGAAGCTTTCTTT. It encodes CASSPEGATNTEAFF. The V call is TRBV5-4, the J call TRBJ1-1; D unresolved. V lost 4 bases, J lost 1 base, and 14 bases lay in between. The CDR3 contains 15 residues. Germline V gene sequence: CDR1 SGHNT, CDR2 YYREEE (reference sequence).

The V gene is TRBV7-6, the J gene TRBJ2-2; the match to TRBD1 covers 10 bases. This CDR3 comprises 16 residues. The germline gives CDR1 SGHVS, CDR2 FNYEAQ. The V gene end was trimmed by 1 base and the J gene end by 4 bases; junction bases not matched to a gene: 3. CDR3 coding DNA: TGTGCCAGCAGCTTAGGACAGGGGGCAGGCACCGGGGAGCTGTTTTTT. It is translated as CASSLGQGAGTGELFF.

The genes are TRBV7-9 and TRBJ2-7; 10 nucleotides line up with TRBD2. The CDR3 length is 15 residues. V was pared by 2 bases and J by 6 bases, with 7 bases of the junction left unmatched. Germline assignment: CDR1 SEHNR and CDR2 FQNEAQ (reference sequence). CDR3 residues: CASSLNLAGVAEQYF. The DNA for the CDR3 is TGTGCCAGCAGCTTAAACCTAGCGGGAGTCGCCGAGCAGTACTTC.

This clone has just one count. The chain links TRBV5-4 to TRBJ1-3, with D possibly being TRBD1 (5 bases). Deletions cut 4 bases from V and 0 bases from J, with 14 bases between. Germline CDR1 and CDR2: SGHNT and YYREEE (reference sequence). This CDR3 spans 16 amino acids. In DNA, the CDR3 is TGTGCCAGCAGCCTCGGGGGACTCGACTCTGGAAACACCATATATTTT. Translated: CASSLGGLDSGNTIYF.

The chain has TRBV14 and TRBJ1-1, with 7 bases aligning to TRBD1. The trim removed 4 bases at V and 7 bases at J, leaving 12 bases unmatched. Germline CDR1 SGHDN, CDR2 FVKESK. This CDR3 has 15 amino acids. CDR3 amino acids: CASSRTLGGVFEAFF. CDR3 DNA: TGTGCCAGCAGCCGAACCTTAGGGGGCGTTTTTGAAGCTTTCTTT.

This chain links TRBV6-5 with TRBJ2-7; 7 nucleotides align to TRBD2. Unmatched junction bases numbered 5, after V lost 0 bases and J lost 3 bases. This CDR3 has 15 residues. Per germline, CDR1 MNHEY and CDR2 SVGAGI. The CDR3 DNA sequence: TGTGCCAGCAGTTACTCCGCCCGGGACTACTACGAGCAGTACTTC. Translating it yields CASSYSARDYYEQYF.

CDR3 in amino acids: CASSLVIAGETQYF. CDR3 coding DNA: TGCGCCAGCAGCTTGGTGATAGCGGGGGAGACCCAGTACTTC. The chain joins TRBV5-1 to TRBJ2-5; 8 positions match TRBD2. The CDR3 runs 14 residues. V was clipped by 0 bases and J by 5 bases; unmatched bases: 3. Germline-derived CDR1 and CDR2 are SGHRS and YFSETQ.

Here the CDR3 reads CASVLQGDYEQYF. CDR3 sequence (DNA): TGTGCCAGCGTCCTTCAGGGGGACTACGAGCAGTACTTC. This chain connects TRBV28 to TRBJ2-7, with 7 nucleotides matching TRBD1. Germline values: CDR1 MDHEN, CDR2 SYDVKM. V gave up 8 bases and J gave up 3 bases; unmatched junction bases: 7. The CDR3 has 13 amino acids.

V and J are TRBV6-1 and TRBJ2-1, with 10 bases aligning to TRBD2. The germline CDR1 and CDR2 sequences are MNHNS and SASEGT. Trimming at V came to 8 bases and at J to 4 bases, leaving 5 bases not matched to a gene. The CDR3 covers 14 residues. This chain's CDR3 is CASEGSGRYNEQFF. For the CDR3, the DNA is TGTGCCAGCGAGGGTAGCGGGAGGTACAATGAGCAGTTCTTC.

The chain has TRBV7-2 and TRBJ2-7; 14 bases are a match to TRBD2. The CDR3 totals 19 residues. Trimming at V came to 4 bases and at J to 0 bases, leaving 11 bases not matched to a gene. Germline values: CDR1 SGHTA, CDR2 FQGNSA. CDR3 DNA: TGTGCCAGCAGCTCGACGGGACTAGCGGGAGCGGAGAGCTCCTACGAGCAGTACTTC. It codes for CASSSTGLAGAESSYEQYF.

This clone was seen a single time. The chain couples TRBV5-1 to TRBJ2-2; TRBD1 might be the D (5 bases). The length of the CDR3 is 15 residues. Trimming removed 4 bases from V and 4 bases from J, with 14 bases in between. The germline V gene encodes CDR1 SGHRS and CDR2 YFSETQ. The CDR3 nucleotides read TGCGCCAGCAGCAGCTCAGGGAAAGTCACCGGGGAGCTGTTTTTT. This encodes CASSSSGKVTGELFF. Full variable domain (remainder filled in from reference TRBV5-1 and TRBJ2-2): KAGVTQTPRYLIKTRGQQVTLSCSPISGHRSVSWYQQTPGQGLQFLFEYFSETQRNKGNFPGRFSGRQFSNSRSEMNVSTLELGDSALYLCASSSSGKVTGELFFGEGSRLTVL.

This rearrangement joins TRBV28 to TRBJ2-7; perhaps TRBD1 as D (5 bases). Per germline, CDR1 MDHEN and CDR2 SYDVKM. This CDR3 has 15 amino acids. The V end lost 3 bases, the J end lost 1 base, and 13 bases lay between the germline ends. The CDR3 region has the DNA TGTGCCAGCAGTTTGCCGACGACAGCATCCTACGAGCAGTACTTC. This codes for CASSLPTTASYEQYF.

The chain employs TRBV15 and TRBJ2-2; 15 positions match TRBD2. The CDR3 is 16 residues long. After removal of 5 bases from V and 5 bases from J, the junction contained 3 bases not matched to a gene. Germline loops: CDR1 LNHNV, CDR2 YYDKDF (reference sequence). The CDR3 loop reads CATSAGLAGGTGELFF. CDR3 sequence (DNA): TGTGCCACCAGCGCGGGACTAGCGGGAGGTACCGGGGAGCTGTTTTTT.

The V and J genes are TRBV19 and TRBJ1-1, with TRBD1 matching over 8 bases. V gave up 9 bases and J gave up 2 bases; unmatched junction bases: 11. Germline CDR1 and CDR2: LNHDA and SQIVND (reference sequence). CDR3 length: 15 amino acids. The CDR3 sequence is CASTPPGQGNTEAFF. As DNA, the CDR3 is TGTGCCAGCACCCCACCAGGACAGGGTAACACTGAAGCTTTCTTT.

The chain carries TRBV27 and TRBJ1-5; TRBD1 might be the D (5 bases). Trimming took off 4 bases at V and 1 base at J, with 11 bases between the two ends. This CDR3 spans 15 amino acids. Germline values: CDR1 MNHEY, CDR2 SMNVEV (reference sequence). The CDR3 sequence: CASSWGGGSNQPQHF. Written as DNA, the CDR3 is TGTGCCAGCAGTTGGGGCGGGGGAAGCAATCAGCCCCAGCATTTT.

The CDR3 DNA is TGTGCCAGCAGCTGGACAGGGAGAACTGAAGCTTTCTTT. Protein sequence: CASSWTGRTEAFF. The chain uses TRBV6-5 and TRBJ1-1, with 8 bases aligning to TRBD1. Germline trimming cut 6 bases from V and 5 bases from J; bases unmatched to any gene: 5. The CDR3 contains 13 residues. Looked up from germline, CDR1 is MNHEY and CDR2 is SVGAGI.

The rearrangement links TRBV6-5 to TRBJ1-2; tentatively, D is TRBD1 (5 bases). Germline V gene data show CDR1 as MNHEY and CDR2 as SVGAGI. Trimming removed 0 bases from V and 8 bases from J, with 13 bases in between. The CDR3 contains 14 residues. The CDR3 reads CASSYSIWAGGYTF. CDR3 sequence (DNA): TGTGCCAGCAGTTACTCGATCTGGGCAGGGGGCTACACCTTC.

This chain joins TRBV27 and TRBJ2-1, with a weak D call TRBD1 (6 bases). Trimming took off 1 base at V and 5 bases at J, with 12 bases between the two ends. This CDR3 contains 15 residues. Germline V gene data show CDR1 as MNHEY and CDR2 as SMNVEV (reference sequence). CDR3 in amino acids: CASSLFPPGDNEQFF. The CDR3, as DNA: TGTGCCAGCAGTTTATTCCCCCCAGGGGACAATGAGCAGTTCTTC.

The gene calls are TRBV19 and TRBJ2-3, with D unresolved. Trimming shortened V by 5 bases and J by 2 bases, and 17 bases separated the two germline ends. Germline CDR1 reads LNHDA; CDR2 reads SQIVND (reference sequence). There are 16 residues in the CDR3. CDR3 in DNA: TGTGCCAGTAGTTATAATGGGCCTATACCCACAGATACGCAGTATTTT. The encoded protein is CASSYNGPIPTDTQYF.

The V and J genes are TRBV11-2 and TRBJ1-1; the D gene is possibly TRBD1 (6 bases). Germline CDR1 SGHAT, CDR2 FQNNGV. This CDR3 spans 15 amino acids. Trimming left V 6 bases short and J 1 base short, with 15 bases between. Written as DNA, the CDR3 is TGTGCCAGCAGTCCCACGGACAGAAAGAACACTGAAGCTTTCTTT. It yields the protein CASSPTDRKNTEAFF.

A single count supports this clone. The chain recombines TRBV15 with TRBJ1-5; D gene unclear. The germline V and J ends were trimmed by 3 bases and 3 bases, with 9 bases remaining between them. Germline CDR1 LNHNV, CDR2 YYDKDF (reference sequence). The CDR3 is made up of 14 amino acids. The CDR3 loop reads CATSRNSFNQPQHF. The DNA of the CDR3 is TGTGCCACCAGCAGGAACAGCTTCAATCAGCCCCAGCATTTT.

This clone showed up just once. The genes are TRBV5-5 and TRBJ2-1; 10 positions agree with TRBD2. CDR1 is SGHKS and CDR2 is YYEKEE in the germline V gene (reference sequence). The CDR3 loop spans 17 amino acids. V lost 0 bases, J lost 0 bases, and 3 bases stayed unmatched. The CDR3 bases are TGTGCCAGCAGCTTGGAACTAGCGGGAATCTCCTACAATGAGCAGTTCTTC. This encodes CASSLELAGISYNEQFF.

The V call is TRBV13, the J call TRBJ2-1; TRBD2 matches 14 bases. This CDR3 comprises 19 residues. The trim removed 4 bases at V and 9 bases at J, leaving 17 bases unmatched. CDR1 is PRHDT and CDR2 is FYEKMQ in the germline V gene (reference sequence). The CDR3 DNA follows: TGTGCCAGCAGCTCACCCCCGGGACTAGCGGGAGTGTTAACTAGTGAGCAGTTCTTC. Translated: CASSSPPGLAGVLTSEQFF.

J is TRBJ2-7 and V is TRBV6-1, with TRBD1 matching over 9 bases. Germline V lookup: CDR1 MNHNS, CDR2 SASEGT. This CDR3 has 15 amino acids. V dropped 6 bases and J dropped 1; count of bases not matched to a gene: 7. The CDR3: CASRETGGGSYEQYF. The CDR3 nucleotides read TGTGCCAGCAGGGAGACAGGGGGGGGGTCCTACGAGCAGTACTTC.

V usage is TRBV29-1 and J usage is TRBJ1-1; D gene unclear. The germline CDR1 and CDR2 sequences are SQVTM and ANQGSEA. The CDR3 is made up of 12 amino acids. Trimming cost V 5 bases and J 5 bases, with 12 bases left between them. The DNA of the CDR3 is TGCAGCGTTACCCCCGCCGGGACTGAAGCTTTCTTT. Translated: CSVTPAGTEAFF.

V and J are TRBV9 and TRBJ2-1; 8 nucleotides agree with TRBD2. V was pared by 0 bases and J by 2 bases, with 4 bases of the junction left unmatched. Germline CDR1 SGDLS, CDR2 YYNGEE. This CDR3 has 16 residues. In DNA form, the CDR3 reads TGTGCCAGCAGCGTAGAGCTTAGCGGGGCCTACAATGAGCAGTTCTTC. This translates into CASSVELSGAYNEQFF.

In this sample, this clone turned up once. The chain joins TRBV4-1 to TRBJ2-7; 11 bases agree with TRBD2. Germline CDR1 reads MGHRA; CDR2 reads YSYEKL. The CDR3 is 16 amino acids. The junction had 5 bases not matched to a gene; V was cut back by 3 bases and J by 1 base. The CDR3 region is CASSQGGTSGSYEQYF. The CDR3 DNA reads TGCGCCAGCAGCCAGGGGGGGACTAGCGGATCCTACGAGCAGTACTTC.

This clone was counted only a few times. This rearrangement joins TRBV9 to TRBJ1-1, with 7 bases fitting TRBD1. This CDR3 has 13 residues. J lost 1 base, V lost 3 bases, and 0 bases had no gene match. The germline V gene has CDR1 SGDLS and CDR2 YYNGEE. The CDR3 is CASSGQGNTEAFF. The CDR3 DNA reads TGTGCCAGCAGCGGACAGGGGAACACTGAAGCTTTCTTT.